Each of the 14 T cell receptor beta chains below was sequenced from the same sample in a study of human T cells and chemical hapten exposure. One entry per CDR3 protein results from TCRdb running MiXCR on the RACE reads. The sample has a few hundred thousand distinct CDR3 sequences, about 8.6% seen once. Time point described: pre-sensitization, week 0. The treatment is: therapeutic diphenylcyclopropenone sensitization with weekly scalp DPC. The specimen was whole blood, collected in connection with sensitization to the hapten diphenylcyclopropenone (DPC). The source of these receptors is a woman aged 40 to 49 with alopecia areata. Some clones in this sample may be carry-over from other donors' samples.

This clonotype was picked up many times. V is TRBV15 and J is TRBJ2-5, with 8 bases identical to TRBD1. The junction had 10 bases not matched to a gene; V was cut back by 5 bases and J by 2 bases. Germline CDR1 LNHNV, CDR2 YYDKDF (reference sequence). The CDR3 covers 16 residues. The CDR3 sequence is CATSAGQGSGQETQYF. The CDR3 DNA follows: TGTGCCACCAGCGCCGGACAGGGTTCGGGGCAAGAGACCCAGTACTTC.

This clonotype was detected ten times or more. The chain uses TRBV20-1 and TRBJ2-4; D is perhaps TRBD1 (5 bases). CDR3 size: 17 residues. In germline, CDR1 is DFQATT, CDR2 SNEGSKA (reference sequence). Deletions cut 4 bases from V and 3 bases from J, with 22 bases between. CDR3: CSAIPSSGFPGKNIQYF. The CDR3 region has the DNA TGCAGTGCTATCCCCTCATCAGGGTTTCCCGGCAAAAACATTCAGTACTTC.

This clonotype was picked up many times. V is TRBV28 and J is TRBJ2-1; D possibly corresponds to TRBD2 (5 bases). Trimming pared 2 bases from V and 6 bases from J, leaving 14 bases between. This CDR3 spans 15 amino acids. CDR1 and CDR2 from the germline V gene are MDHEN and SYDVKM. This CDR3 reads CASSLNANEGNEQFF. The CDR3 DNA reads as TGTGCCAGCAGTTTAAACGCCAATGAGGGCAATGAGCAGTTCTTC. Variable domain in full (rest from reference TRBV28 and TRBJ2-1): DVKVTQSSRYLVKRTGEKVFLECVQDMDHENMFWYRQDPGLGLRLIYFSYDVKMKEKGDIPEGYSVSREKKERFSLILESASTNQTSMYLCASSLNANEGNEQFFGPGTRLTVL.

The V gene is TRBV10-3, the J gene TRBJ2-2; 7 bases agree with TRBD1. This CDR3 region has 15 residues. The germline V gene has CDR1 ENHRY and CDR2 SYGVKD. J lost 0 bases, V lost 6 bases, and 4 bases had no gene match. The DNA of the CDR3 is TGTGCCATCAGACCCGGGACAGCGAACACCGGGGAGCTGTTTTTT. This gives the protein CAIRPGTANTGELFF.

The chain uses TRBV10-3 and TRBJ2-1; perhaps TRBD2 as D (6 bases). The CDR3 totals 15 residues. The germline gives CDR1 ENHRY, CDR2 SYGVKD. V lost 10 bases and J 4 bases, leaving 20 bases between the germline ends. The CDR3 coding sequence is TGTGCCACCGGGGACTTTTCCGGGAAGTACAATGAGCAGTTCTTC. Residues: CATGDFSGKYNEQFF.

The genes are TRBV12-3 or TRBV12-4 and TRBJ1-1; TRBD1 aligns across 7 bases. V lost 6 bases, J lost 8 bases, and 12 bases stayed unmatched. CDR3 length: 14 residues. The CDR3 sequence: CASRLGTERTEAFF. In nucleotides, the CDR3 is TGTGCCAGCAGGCTAGGGACAGAACGCACCGAAGCTTTCTTT.

The chain carries TRBV5-1 and TRBJ2-7; D might be TRBD2 (6 bases). The ends were cut back, 0 bases at V and 7 bases at J, with 11 bases in the middle. Looked up from germline, CDR1 is SGHRS and CDR2 is YFSETQ. The CDR3 consists of 13 residues. The CDR3 bases are TGCGCCAGCAGCTTGGTGGAAGGGAGGGAGCAGTACTTC. Its protein is CASSLVEGREQYF.

The table lists this clonotype with a few counts. Here the CDR3 DNA reads TGTGCTAGTGGTATCAAGGGACAGAGCAATCAGCCCCAGCATTTT. Translating gives CASGIKGQSNQPQHF. The J gene is TRBJ1-5, the V gene TRBV12-5, with 7 bases identical to TRBD1. The CDR3 sequence is 15 residues long. J gave up 1 base and V 5 bases, and 5 bases lay outside the gene matches. Germline CDR1 LGHNT, CDR2 FRNRAP.

Remarks on this clonotype: A much larger clone sits a single nucleotide away, making a read error possible. V gene TRBV4-3 combines with J gene TRBJ2-7; maybe TRBD1 (6 bases). The CDR3 has 12 amino acids. The germline V and J ends were trimmed by 4 bases and 8 bases, with 12 bases remaining between them. The germline V gene has CDR1 LGHNA and CDR2 YSLEER. For the CDR3, the DNA is TGCGCCAGCAGCCGAGATAGGGGGAAGCAGTACTTC. Its protein is CASSRDRGKQYF.

This clonotype appeared a few times. Here the CDR3 reads CASSIARPVAGYNEQFF. CDR3 nucleotides: TGTGCCAGCAGTATCGCCCGGCCGGTAGCGGGATACAATGAGCAGTTCTTC. The chain is built from TRBV2 and TRBJ2-1; 8 bases line up with TRBD2. The CDR3 contains 17 residues. Looked up from germline, CDR1 is SNHLY and CDR2 is FYNNEI. After removal of 5 bases from V and 4 bases from J, the junction contained 13 bases not matched to a gene.

This clonotype showed up many times. This rearrangement joins TRBV28 to TRBJ2-2; D is ambiguous. CDR3 size: 12 residues. Trimming removed 7 bases from V and 4 bases from J, with 7 bases in between. Germline CDR1 MDHEN, CDR2 SYDVKM. The CDR3 loop reads CASNSVTGELFF. The CDR3 DNA reads TGTGCCAGCAACTCCGTCACCGGGGAGCTGTTTTTT.

V usage is TRBV27 and J usage is TRBJ1-5; 8 bases line up with TRBD1. V trimming: 5 bases; J trimming: 11 bases; junction bases outside the gene matches: 17. CDR3 length: 16 amino acids. Looked up from germline, CDR1 is MNHEY and CDR2 is SMNVEV (reference sequence). The CDR3 reads CASSHTLTGGVVAQHF. DNA for the CDR3: TGTGCCAGCAGTCACACCCTCACAGGGGGTGTCGTGGCCCAGCATTTT.

The chain uses TRBV5-6 and TRBJ1-5; D uncertain. The V end was cut by 0 bases, the J end by 4 bases, with 5 bases between. CDR3 length: 13 amino acids. Germline-derived CDR1 and CDR2 are SGHDT and YYEEEE. CDR3: CASSLGRNQPQHF. DNA of the CDR3: TGTGCCAGCAGCTTGGGGAGAAATCAGCCCCAGCATTTT.

The chain couples TRBV28 to TRBJ2-3; the match to TRBD1 covers 7 bases. The CDR3 has 16 amino acids. The J segment lost 1 base and the V segment lost 2 bases, leaving 6 bases of the junction unmatched. The germline CDR1 and CDR2 sequences are MDHEN and SYDVKM. The chain's CDR3 is CASSLRPGTGTDTQYF. The CDR3 nucleotides are TGTGCCAGCAGTTTAAGGCCAGGGACAGGCACAGATACGCAGTATTTT.